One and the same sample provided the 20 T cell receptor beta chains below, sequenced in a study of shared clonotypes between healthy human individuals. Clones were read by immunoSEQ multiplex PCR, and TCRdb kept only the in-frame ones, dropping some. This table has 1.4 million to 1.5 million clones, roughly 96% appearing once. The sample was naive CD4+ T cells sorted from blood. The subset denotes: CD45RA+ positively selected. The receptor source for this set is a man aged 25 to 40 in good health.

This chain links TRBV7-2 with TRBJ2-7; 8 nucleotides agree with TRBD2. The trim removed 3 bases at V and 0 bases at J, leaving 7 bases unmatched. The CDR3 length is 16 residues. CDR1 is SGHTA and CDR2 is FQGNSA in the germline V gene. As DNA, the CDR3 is TGTGCCAGCAGCTTGTTTGCGGGAGGTGGCTCCTACGAGCAGTACTTC. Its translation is CASSLFAGGGSYEQYF.

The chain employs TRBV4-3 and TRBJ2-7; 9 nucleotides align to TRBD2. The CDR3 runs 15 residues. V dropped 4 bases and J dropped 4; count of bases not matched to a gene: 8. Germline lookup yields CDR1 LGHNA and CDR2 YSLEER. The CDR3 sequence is CASSPLLAGGYEQYF. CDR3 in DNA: TGCGCCAGCAGCCCCCTACTAGCGGGCGGGTACGAGCAGTACTTC.

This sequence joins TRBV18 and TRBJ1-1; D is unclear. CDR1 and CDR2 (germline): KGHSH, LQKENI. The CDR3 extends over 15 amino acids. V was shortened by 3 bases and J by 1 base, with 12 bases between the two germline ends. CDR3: CASSPMSIRNTEAFF. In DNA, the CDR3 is TGTGCCAGCTCACCTATGTCCATAAGGAACACTGAAGCTTTCTTT.

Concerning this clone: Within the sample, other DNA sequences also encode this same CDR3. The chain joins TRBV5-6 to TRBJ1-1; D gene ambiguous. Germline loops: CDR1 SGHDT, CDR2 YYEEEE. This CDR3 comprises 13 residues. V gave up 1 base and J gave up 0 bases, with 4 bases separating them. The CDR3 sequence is CASSLSLNTEAFF. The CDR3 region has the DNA TGTGCCAGCAGCTTGTCTTTGAACACTGAAGCTTTCTTT. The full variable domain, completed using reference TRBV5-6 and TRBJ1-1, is DAGVTQSPTHLIKTRGQQVTLRCSPKSGHDTVSWYQQALGQGPQFIFQYYEEEERQRGNFPDRFSGHQFPNYSSELNVNALLLGDSALYLCASSLSLNTEAFFGQGTRLTVV.

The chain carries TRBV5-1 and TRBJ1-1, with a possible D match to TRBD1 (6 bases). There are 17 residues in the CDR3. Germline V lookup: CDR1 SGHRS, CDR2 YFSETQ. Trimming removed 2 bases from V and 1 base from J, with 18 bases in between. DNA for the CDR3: TGCGCCAGCAGCTTATTAACGGGGGCGGGTGGGAACACTGAAGCTTTCTTT. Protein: CASSLLTGAGGNTEAFF.

The CDR3 here is CASRDRGYTGFF. The CDR3 DNA reads TGTGCCAGCAGGGACAGGGGTTATACGGGGTTCTTC. This chain connects TRBV2 to TRBJ2-1, with 9 bases lining up with TRBD1. The CDR3 has 12 amino acids. The germline V gene has CDR1 SNHLY and CDR2 FYNNEI. The V gene end was trimmed by 6 bases and the J gene end by 15 bases; junction bases not matched to a gene: 9.

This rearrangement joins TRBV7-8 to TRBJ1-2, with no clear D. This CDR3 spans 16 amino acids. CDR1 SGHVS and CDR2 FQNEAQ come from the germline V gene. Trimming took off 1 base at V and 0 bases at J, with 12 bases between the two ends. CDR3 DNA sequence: TGTGCCAGCAGCTTAGGCTCCGCCGTAGCTAACTATGGCTACACCTTC. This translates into CASSLGSAVANYGYTF.

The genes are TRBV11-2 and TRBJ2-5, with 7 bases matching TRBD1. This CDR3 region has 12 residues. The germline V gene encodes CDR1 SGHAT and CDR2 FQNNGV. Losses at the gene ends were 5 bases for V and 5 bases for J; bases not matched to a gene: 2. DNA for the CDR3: TGTGCCAGCAGCCAACAGGGGGAGACCCAGTACTTC. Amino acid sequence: CASSQQGETQYF.

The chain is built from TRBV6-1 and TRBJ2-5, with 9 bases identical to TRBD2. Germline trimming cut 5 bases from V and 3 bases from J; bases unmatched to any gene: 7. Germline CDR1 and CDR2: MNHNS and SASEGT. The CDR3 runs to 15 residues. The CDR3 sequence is CASSRAGGKEETQYF. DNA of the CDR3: TGTGCCAGCAGTCGAGCGGGAGGCAAGGAAGAGACCCAGTACTTC.

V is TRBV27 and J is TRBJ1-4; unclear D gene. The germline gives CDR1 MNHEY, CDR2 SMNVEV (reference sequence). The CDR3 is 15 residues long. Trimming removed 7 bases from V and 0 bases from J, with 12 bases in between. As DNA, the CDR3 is TGTGCCAGCAAAACTGGGCGAGCAACTAATGAAAAACTGTTTTTT. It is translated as CASKTGRATNEKLFF.

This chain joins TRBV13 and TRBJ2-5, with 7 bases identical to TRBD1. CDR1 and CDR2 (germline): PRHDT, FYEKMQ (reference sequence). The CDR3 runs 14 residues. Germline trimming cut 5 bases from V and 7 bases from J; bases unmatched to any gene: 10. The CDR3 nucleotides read TGTGCCAGCAGCACTCTCCGGACAGGCGGGACCCAGTACTTC. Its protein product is CASSTLRTGGTQYF.

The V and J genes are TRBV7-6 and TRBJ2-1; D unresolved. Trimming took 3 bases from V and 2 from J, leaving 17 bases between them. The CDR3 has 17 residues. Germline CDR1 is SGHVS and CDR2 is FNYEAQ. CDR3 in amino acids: CASSFGPGGATYNEQFF. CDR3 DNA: TGTGCCAGCAGCTTTGGGCCGGGCGGAGCTACCTACAATGAGCAGTTCTTC.

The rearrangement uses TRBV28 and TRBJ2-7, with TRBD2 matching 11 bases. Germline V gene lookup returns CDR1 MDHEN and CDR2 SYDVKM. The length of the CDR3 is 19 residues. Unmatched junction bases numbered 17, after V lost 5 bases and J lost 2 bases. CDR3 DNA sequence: TGTGCCAGCAGTCCCGCCCGACTAGCGGGAACTACAAAAACCTACGAGCAGTACTTC. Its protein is CASSPARLAGTTKTYEQYF.

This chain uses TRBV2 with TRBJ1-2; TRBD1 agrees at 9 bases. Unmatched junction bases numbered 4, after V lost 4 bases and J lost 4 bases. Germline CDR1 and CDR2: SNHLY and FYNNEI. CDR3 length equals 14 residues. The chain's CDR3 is CASSGDRVGYGYTF. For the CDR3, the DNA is TGTGCCAGCAGTGGGGACAGGGTGGGCTATGGCTACACCTTC. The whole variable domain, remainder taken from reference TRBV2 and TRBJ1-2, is EPEVTQTPSHQVTQMGQEVILRCVPISNHLYFYWYRQILGQKVEFLVSFYNNEISEKSEIFDDQFSVERPDGSNFTLKIRSTKLEDSAMYFCASSGDRVGYGYTFGSGTRLTVV.

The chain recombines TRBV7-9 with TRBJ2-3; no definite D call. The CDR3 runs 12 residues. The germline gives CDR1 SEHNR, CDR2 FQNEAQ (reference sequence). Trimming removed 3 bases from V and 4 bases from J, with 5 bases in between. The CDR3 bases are TGTGCCAGCAGCTTGTCCCCAGATACGCAGTATTTT. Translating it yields CASSLSPDTQYF.

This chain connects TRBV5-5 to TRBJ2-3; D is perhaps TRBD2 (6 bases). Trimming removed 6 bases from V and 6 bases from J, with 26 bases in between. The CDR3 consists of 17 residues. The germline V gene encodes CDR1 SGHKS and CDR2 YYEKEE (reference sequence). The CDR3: CASTPHEARGIVDTQYF. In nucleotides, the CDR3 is TGTGCCAGCACCCCACACGAGGCCCGCGGGATTGTGGATACGCAGTATTTT.

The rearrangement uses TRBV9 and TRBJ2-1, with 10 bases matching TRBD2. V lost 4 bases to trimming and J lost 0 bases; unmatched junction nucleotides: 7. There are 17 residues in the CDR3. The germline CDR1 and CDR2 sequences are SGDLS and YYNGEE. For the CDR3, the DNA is TGTGCCAGCAGCCCGAGACTAGCGGGTAGCTCCTACAATGAGCAGTTCTTC. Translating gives CASSPRLAGSSYNEQFF.

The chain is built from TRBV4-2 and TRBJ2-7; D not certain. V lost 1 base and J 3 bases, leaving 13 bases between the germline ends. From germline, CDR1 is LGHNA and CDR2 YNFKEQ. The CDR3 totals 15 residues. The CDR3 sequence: CASSQVLGLDYEQYF. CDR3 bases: TGTGCCAGCAGCCAAGTACTGGGGTTGGACTACGAGCAGTACTTC.

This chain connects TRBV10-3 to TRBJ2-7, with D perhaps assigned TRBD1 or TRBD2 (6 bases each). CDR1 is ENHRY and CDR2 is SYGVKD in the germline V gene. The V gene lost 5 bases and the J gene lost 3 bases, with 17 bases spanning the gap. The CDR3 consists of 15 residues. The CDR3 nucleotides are TGTGCCATCAGTACACCTGGGAGGACAGACTACGAGCAGTACTTC. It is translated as CAISTPGRTDYEQYF.

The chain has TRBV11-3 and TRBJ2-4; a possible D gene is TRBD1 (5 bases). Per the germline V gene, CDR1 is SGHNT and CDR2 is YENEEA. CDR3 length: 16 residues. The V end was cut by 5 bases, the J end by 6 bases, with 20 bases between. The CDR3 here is CASSLKHRTELNIQYF. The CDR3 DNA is TGTGCCAGCAGCCTCAAACACAGGACGGAATTAAACATTCAGTACTTC.